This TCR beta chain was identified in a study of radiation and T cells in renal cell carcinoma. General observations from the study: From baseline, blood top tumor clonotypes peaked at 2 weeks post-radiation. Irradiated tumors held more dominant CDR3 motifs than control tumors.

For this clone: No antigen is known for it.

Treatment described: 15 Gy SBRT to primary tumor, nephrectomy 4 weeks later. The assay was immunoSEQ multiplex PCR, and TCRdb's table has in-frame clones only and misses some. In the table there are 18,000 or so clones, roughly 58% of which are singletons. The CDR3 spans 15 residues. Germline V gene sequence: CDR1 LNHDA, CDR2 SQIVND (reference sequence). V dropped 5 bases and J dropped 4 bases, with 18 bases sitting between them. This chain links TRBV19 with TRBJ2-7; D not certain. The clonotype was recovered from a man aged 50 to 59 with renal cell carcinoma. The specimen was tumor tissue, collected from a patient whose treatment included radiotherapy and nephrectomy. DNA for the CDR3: TGTGCCAGTAGTCCGTCCATTGGCCACGGGTACGAGCAGTACTTC. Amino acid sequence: CASSPSIGHGYEQYF.